This T cell receptor (beta chain) was profiled in a study of blood T cell repertoires in COVID-19. The V and J ends lost 5 bases and 5 bases, in that order; junction bases with no gene match: 9. This CDR3 has 14 amino acids. Germline V gene data show CDR1 as SGHRS and CDR2 as YFSETQ. Profiled with immunoSEQ multiplex PCR; TCRdb holds only in-frame clones, not every one. The sample carries about 300,000 clones, under 90% recorded once. Sample: PBMCs or T cells enriched from blood (not recorded which). The J gene is TRBJ1-1, the V gene TRBV5-1; 7 nucleotides match TRBD1. This receptor was obtained from a man aged 25-40 years who had recovered from COVID-19. CDR3 nucleotide sequence: TGCGCCAGCAGGGAGGGGGCAATGAGAACTGAAGCTTTCTTT. Protein sequence: CASREGAMRTEAFF.